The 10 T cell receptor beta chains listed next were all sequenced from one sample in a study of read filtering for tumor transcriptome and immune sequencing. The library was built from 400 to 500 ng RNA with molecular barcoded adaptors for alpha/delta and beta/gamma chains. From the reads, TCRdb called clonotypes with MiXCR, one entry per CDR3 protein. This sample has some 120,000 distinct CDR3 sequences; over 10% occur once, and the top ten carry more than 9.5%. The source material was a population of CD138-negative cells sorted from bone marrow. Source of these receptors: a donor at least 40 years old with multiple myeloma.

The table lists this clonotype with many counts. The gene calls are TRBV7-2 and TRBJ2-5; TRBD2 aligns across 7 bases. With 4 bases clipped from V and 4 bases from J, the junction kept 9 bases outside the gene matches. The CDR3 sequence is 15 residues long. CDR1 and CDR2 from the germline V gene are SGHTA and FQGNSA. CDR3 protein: CASSSSGVVLETQYF. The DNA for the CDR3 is TGTGCCAGCAGCTCCAGCGGGGTTGTACTAGAGACCCAGTACTTC.

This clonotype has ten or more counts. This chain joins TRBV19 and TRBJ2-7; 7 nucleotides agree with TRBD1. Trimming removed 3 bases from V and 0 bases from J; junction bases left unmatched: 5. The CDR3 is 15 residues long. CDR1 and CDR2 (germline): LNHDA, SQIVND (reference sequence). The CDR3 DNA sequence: TGTGCCAGTAGTATGTATGGGACAGACTCCTACGAGCAGTACTTC. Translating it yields CASSMYGTDSYEQYF.

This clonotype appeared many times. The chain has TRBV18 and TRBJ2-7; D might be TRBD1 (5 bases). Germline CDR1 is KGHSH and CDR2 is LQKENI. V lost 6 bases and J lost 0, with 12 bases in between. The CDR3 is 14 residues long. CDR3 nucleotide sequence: TGTGCCAGCTCGTACAGGCCGACCTCCTACGAGCAGTACTTC. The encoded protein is CASSYRPTSYEQYF.

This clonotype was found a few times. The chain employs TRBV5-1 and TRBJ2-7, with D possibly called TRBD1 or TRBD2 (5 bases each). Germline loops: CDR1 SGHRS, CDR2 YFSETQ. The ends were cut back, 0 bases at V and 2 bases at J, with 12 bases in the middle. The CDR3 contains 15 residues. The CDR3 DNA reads TGCGCCAGCAGCTTGGCCTGGGGGAACCCCTACGAGCAGTACTTC. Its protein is CASSLAWGNPYEQYF.

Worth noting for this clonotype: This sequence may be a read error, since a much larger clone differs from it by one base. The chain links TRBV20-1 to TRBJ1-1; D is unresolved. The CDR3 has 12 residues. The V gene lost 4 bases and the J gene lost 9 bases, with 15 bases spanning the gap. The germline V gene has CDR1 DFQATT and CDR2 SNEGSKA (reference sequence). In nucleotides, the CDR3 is TGCAGTGCTAATTCAGCGTCGTCAAAAGCTTTCTTT. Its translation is CSANSASSKAFF.

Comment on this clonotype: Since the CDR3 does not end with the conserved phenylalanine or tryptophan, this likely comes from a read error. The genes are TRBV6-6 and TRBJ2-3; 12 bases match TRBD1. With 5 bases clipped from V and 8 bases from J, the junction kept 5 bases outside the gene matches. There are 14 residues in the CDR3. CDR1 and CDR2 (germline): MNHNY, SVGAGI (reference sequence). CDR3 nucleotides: TGTGCCAGCAGTGGGACAGGGGGCGCAGGTACGCAGTATTCT. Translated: CASSGTGGAGTQYS.

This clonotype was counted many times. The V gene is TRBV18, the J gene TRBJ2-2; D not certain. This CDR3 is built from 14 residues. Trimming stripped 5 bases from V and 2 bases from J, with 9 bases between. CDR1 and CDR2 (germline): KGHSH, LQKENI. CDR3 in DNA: TGTGCCAGCTCAGAGGTGGCCAACACCGGGGAGCTGTTTTTT. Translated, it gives CASSEVANTGELFF.

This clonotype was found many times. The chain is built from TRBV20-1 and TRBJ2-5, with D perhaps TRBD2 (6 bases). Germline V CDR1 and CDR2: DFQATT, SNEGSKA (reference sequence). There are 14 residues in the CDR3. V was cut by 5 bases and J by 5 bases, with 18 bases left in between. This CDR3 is CSAEGLEGSETQYF. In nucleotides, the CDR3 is TGCAGTGCTGAAGGGCTGGAGGGCAGCGAGACCCAGTACTTC.

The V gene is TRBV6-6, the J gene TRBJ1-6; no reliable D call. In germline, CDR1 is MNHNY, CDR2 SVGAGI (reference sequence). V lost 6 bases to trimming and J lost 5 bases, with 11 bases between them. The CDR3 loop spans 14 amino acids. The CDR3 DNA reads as TGTGCCAGCAGAGAGGCAATTGATAATTCACCCCTCCACTTT. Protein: CASREAIDNSPLHF.

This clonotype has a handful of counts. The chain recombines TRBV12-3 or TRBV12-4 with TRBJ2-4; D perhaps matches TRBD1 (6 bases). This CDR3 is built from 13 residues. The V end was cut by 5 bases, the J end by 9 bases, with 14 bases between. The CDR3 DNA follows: TGTGCCAGCAGTCAGGACAGCCTCGCCATTCAGTACTTC. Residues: CASSQDSLAIQYF.